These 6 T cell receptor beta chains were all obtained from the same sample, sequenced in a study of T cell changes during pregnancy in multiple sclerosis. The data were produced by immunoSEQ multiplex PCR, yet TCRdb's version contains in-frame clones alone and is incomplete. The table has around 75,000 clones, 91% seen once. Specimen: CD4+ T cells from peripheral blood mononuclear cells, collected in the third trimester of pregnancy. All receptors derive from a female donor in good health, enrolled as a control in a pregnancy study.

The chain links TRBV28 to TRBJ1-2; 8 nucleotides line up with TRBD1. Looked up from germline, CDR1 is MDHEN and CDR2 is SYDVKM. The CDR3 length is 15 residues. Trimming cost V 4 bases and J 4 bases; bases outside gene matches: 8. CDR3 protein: CASSSQGALGYGYTF. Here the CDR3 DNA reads TGTGCCAGCAGTTCCCAGGGGGCGCTTGGCTATGGCTACACCTTC.

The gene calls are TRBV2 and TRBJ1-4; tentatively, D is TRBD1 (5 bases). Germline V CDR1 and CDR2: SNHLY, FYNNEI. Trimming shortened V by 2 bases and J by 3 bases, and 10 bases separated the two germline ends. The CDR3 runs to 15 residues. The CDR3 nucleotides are TGTGCCAGCAGTGAACAGGGTCGGGCTAATGAAAAACTGTTTTTT. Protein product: CASSEQGRANEKLFF.

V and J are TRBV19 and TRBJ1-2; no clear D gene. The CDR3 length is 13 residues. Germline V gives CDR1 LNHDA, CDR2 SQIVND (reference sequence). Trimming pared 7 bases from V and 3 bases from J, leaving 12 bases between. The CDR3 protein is CASMEGTHYGYTF. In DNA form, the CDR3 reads TGTGCCAGTATGGAGGGTACCCACTATGGCTACACCTTC.

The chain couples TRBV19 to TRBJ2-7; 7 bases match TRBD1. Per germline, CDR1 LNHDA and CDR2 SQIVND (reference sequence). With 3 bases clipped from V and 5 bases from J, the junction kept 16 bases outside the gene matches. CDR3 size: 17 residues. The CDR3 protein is CASSMGLLYTGVHEQYF. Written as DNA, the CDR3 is TGTGCCAGTAGTATGGGGCTGCTATATACAGGGGTCCACGAGCAGTACTTC.

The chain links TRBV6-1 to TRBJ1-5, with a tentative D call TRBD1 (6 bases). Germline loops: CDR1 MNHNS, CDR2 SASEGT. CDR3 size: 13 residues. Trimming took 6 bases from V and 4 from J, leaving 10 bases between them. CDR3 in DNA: TGTGCCAGCAGCCGGACAGCTAATCAGCCCCAGCATTTT. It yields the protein CASSRTANQPQHF.

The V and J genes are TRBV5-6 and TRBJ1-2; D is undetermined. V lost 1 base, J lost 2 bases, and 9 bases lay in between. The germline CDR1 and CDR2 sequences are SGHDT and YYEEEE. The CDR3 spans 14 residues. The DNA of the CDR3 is TGTGCCAGCAGCTTGAGTGGTCAGAACTATGGCTACACCTTC. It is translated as CASSLSGQNYGYTF.